The 12 T cell receptor beta chains below come from one sample, sequenced in a study of shared clonotypes between healthy human individuals. Sequenced by immunoSEQ multiplex PCR; TCRdb stores in-frame clones only, minus some. The data hold 400,000 to 600,000 clones, with about 80% observed a single time. Sequencing was performed on PBMCs. The receptors derive from a woman in her thirties or forties in good health. Some clones in this sample may be carry-over from other donors' samples.

The chain employs TRBV5-4 and TRBJ2-1; 8 nucleotides align to TRBD2. The ends lost 0 bases at V and 6 bases at J; junction bases unmatched: 5. Germline lookup yields CDR1 SGHNT and CDR2 YYREEE (reference sequence). The CDR3 contains 15 residues. Here the CDR3 reads CASSLGGTRPNEQFF. CDR3 sequence (DNA): TGTGCCAGCAGCTTGGGTGGGACTAGACCCAATGAGCAGTTCTTC.

This rearrangement joins TRBV19 to TRBJ2-2; 8 bases fit TRBD1. This CDR3 spans 15 amino acids. The V segment lost 4 bases and the J segment 4 bases; nucleotides outside the gene matches: 5. Looked up from germline, CDR1 is LNHDA and CDR2 is SQIVND (reference sequence). CDR3 nucleotides: TGTGCCAGTAGTAATGGCAGGGGGCGCACCGGGGAGCTGTTTTTT. Translating it yields CASSNGRGRTGELFF.

This chain connects TRBV29-1 to TRBJ2-7; 9 bases align to TRBD1. Germline CDR1 and CDR2: SQVTM and ANQGSEA. The length of the CDR3 is 13 residues. Germline trimming cut 4 bases from V and 2 bases from J; bases unmatched to any gene: 3. CDR3 sequence (DNA): TGCAGCGTTGCGACAGGGGGTCCCTACGAGCAGTACTTC. It codes for CSVATGGPYEQYF.

The rearrangement uses TRBV9 and TRBJ2-7, with D perhaps assigned TRBD1 or TRBD2 (6 bases each). Trimming cost V 0 bases and J 4 bases, with 14 bases left between them. This CDR3 is 15 amino acids long. Germline V gene lookup returns CDR1 SGDLS and CDR2 YYNGEE. The CDR3 nucleotides read TGTGCCAGCAGCGTAGACGGGGGCCTTTGGTACGAGCAGTACTTC. Its protein is CASSVDGGLWYEQYF.

The chain joins TRBV6-4 to TRBJ2-1, with 10 bases matching TRBD2. The V and J ends lost 0 bases and 3 bases, in that order; junction bases with no gene match: 2. The CDR3 runs 16 residues. From germline, CDR1 is MRHNA and CDR2 SNTAGT. CDR3 in amino acids: CASSDSSGRVYNEQFF. The CDR3 region has the DNA TGTGCCAGCAGTGACTCGAGCGGGAGGGTCTACAATGAGCAGTTCTTC.

The rearrangement joins TRBV7-9 to TRBJ2-7; 9 bases match TRBD1. Per germline, CDR1 SEHNR and CDR2 FQNEAQ (reference sequence). The CDR3 contains 16 residues. Trimming at V came to 3 bases and at J to 5 bases, leaving 11 bases not matched to a gene. CDR3 bases: TGTGCCAGCAGCTTCAGTCCCGGGACAGGGTCGGACGAGCAGTACTTC. This translates into CASSFSPGTGSDEQYF.

The chain uses TRBV5-4 and TRBJ2-5; 7 bases align to TRBD1. The end of the DNA is better explained by TRBJ2-7, so the J call may be wrong. This CDR3 has 14 amino acids. Germline V gene data show CDR1 as SGHNT and CDR2 as YYREEE (reference sequence). For the CDR3, the DNA is TGTGCCAGCAGCTCAGACAGGGCCTCCTACGAGCAGTACTTC. Protein product: CASSSDRASYEQYF.

The CDR3 region is CAISADRRGTEAFF. DNA for the CDR3: TGTGCCATCAGTGCGGACAGACGGGGCACTGAAGCTTTCTTT. The chain has TRBV10-3 and TRBJ1-1; D perhaps matches TRBD1 (6 bases). The ends were cut back, 4 bases at V and 4 bases at J, with 13 bases in the middle. This CDR3 contains 14 residues. Germline CDR1 is ENHRY and CDR2 is SYGVKD.

V usage is TRBV9 and J usage is TRBJ2-5; D is undetermined. This CDR3 is built from 13 residues. Germline V gene data show CDR1 as SGDLS and CDR2 as YYNGEE. Between the trimmed V and J ends, which lost 4 bases and 0 bases, there was a span of 7 bases. CDR3: CASSIQDQETQYF. DNA of the CDR3: TGTGCCAGCAGCATACAAGACCAAGAGACCCAGTACTTC.

V gene TRBV30 combines with J gene TRBJ2-1, with 7 bases identical to TRBD2. Losses at the gene ends were 7 bases for V and 4 bases for J; bases not matched to a gene: 4. The CDR3 is made up of 12 amino acids. From germline, CDR1 is GTSNPN and CDR2 SVGIG (reference sequence). The CDR3 is CASLAVYNEQFF. CDR3 nucleotides: TGTGCCTCTCTAGCGGTATACAATGAGCAGTTCTTC.

The chain has TRBV18 and TRBJ2-3; TRBD2 aligns across 7 bases. With V trimmed by 3 bases and J by 0 bases, 3 bases remained unmatched. The CDR3 consists of 15 residues. Germline CDR1 is KGHSH and CDR2 is LQKENI. This CDR3 is CASSPERGSTDTQYF. The CDR3 bases are TGTGCCAGCTCACCTGAGCGGGGTAGCACAGATACGCAGTATTTT.

This clone was picked up a small number of times. The J gene is TRBJ2-7, the V gene TRBV28, with 8 bases identical to TRBD2. The CDR3 consists of 14 residues. Trimming removed 7 bases from V and 0 bases from J; junction bases left unmatched: 5. Germline V gene data show CDR1 as MDHEN and CDR2 as SYDVKM. CDR3 nucleotides: TGTGCCAGCAATGGCGGGACTAGCTCCTACGAGCAGTACTTC. Encoded protein: CASNGGTSSYEQYF.